Each of the 2 T cell receptor beta chains below was sequenced from the same sample in a study of human T cells and chemical hapten exposure. The time point was: pre-sensitization, week 0. Treatment given: therapeutic diphenylcyclopropenone sensitization with weekly scalp DPC. Via MiXCR, TCRdb re-called the RACE reads, giving one row per CDR3 protein. The sample lists more than 80,000 distinct CDR3 sequences, roughly 10% occurring once. Material: whole blood, obtained in connection with sensitization to the hapten diphenylcyclopropenone (DPC). The origin of the receptors is a woman aged 55-70 years with alopecia areata. Some clones in this sample may be carry-over from other donors' samples.

This clonotype was observed at least ten times. V usage is TRBV18 and J usage is TRBJ2-7, with 9 positions matching TRBD1. Per germline, CDR1 KGHSH and CDR2 LQKENI. The CDR3 covers 14 residues. V was clipped by 3 bases and J by 5 bases; unmatched bases: 5. This CDR3 is CASSPGTGWDEQYF. The CDR3 nucleotides read TGTGCCAGCTCACCTGGGACAGGGTGGGACGAGCAGTACTTC.

The chain has TRBV5-1 and TRBJ2-7; D is ambiguous. CDR3 size: 12 residues. Germline V gives CDR1 SGHRS, CDR2 YFSETQ. V was shortened by 4 bases and J by 9 bases, with 14 bases between the two germline ends. The CDR3 spells CASSEDQLGQYF. CDR3 nucleotide sequence: TGCGCCAGCAGCGAGGACCAGTTGGGGCAGTACTTC.